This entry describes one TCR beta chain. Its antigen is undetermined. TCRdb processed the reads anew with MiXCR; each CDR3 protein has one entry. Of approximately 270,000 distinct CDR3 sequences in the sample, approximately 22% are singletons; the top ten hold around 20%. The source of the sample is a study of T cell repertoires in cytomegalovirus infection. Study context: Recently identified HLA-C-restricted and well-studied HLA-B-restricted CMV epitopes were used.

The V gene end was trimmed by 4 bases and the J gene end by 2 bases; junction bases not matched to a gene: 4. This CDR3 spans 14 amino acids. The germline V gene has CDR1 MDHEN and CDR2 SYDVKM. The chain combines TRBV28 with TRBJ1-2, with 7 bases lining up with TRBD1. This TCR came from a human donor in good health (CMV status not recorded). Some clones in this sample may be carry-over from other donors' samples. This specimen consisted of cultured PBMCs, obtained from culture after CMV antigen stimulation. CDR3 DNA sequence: TGTGCCAGCAGTTCCACGGGACAGAACTATGGCTACACCTTC. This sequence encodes CASSSTGQNYGYTF.